A selection of T cell receptor beta chains follows, all from one sample in a study of blood T cell repertoires in COVID-19. Sequenced by immunoSEQ multiplex PCR; TCRdb stores in-frame clones only, minus some. The table records 100,000 to 150,000 clones, about 91% of them present only once. The sample was peripheral blood. The receptor source for this set is a man aged 45-60 years with acute or convalescent COVID-19. CDR3s leave out the opening cysteine and the closing phenylalanine or tryptophan. The D gene is left open where the match is weak.

d_call	v_call	cdr3_aa
-	TRBV5-1	ASSLDGIGSYNEQF
TRBD1	TRBV10-3	AMSDRVNSGANVLT
-	TRBV29-1	SAAKGGRPEQF
-	TRBV19	ASQEGSTEAF
TRBD1	TRBV5-1	ASSLDRGGRAF
-	TRBV19	ASSTPPGTAGTEAF
-	TRBV5-6	ASSLRTRDGGTQY
-	TRBV9	ASSVVFGEYNEQF
TRBD2	TRBV7-2	AGRSGGPYNEQF
TRBD2	TRBV7-2	ASSLSPLAADTQY